The entry below gives a single T cell receptor beta chain sequence along with its context. The data were produced by immunoSEQ multiplex PCR, yet TCRdb's version contains in-frame clones alone and is incomplete. This table has fewer than 300,000 clones, 80% to 95% appearing once. This sample was included in a study of T cell responses to AZD1222 COVID-19 vaccine. This CDR3 comprises 11 residues. Trimming stripped 0 bases from V and 7 bases from J, with 3 bases between. Germline V gene sequence: CDR1 LGHDT, CDR2 YNNKEL (reference sequence). The specimen comprised peripheral blood, sampled on day 0 of AZD1222 vaccination. This clonotype was obtained from an adult in good health. The chain links TRBV3-1 (or the pseudogene TRBV3-2) to TRBJ1-2, with D unresolved. Written as DNA, the CDR3 is TGTGCCAGCAGCCAAGAAGGTGGCTACACCTTC. This sequence encodes CASSQEGGYTF.